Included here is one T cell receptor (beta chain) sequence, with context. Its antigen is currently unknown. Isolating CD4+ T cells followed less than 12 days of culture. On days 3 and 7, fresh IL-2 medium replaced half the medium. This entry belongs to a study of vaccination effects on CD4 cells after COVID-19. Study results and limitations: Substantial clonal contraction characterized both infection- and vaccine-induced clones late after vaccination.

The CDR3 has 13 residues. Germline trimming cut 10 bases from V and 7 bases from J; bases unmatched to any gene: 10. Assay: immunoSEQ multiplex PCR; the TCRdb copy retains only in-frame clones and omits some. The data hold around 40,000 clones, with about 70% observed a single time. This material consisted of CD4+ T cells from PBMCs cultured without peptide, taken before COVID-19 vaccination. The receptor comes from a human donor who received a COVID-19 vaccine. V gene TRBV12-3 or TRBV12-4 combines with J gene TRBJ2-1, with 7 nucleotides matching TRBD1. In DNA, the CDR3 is TGTGCCACAGACAGGGATCGGTTGAATGAGCAGTTCTTC. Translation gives CATDRDRLNEQFF.